Below, one T cell receptor (beta chain) is given with its context. Its target is unknown. This sample is part of a study of shared clonotypes between healthy human individuals. Study information: Sampling drew on donors who were a couple of women and a few men aged 18 to 49. Study results and caveats: In contrast to clonotypes shared by all four donors, non-shared clonotypes had lower generation probabilities.

Produced via immunoSEQ multiplex PCR; TCRdb's table is partial and in-frame only. The data contain about 600,000 clones, almost 97% of them seen just once; the ten biggest clones take up 0.045% to 0.06%. Sequencing was performed on naive CD4+ T cells sorted from blood. Subset in this sample: CD45RA+ positively selected. This clonotype was sampled from a woman under 40 in good health.

For the CDR3, the DNA is TGTGCCAGCAGTCCCCAAGTGGCAGGCCCCTTTGAGCAGTACTTC. Its protein is CASSPQVAGPFEQYF. The gene calls are TRBV27 and TRBJ2-7; unclear D gene. Trimming cost V 5 bases and J 7 bases, with 21 bases left between them. The CDR3 contains 15 residues. Germline V gives CDR1 MNHEY, CDR2 SMNVEV (reference sequence).